This TCR beta chain was retrieved from a study of T cells in Graves' hyperthyroidism and ophthalmopathy. Study details: It was at initial diagnosis, before any treatment, that peripheral blood was collected. Study-wide findings and caveats: Model output signaled ophthalmopathy a median 6.5 months ahead of onset.

This clonotype was counted at least ten times. What it recognizes is unknown. From germline, CDR1 is SNHLY and CDR2 FYNNEI. The length of the CDR3 is 16 residues. With 5 bases clipped from V and 3 bases from J, the junction kept 13 bases outside the gene matches. The CDR3 regions of TCR beta were amplified from RNA transcripts. When the TCR CDR3 underwent first-round RT-PCR, the HTBI primer set was used. TCRdb fed the multiplex PCR reads into MiXCR, producing one record per CDR3 protein. The profile shows hundreds of thousands of distinct CDR3 sequences, roughly an eighth of them singletons. The sequenced sample was blood. This TCR derives from a man aged 50 or older with Graves' ophthalmopathy. V and J are TRBV2 and TRBJ2-7, with 7 bases aligning to TRBD1. The chain's CDR3 is CASSQRTTGTHYEQYF. The CDR3 DNA reads as TGTGCCAGCAGTCAAAGAACGACAGGGACCCACTACGAGCAGTACTTC. The entire variable domain, with the rest obtained from reference TRBV2 and TRBJ2-7, is as follows: EPEVTQTPSHQVTQMGQEVILRCVPISNHLYFYWYRQILGQKVEFLVSFYNNEISEKSEIFDDQFSVERPDGSNFTLKIRSTKLEDSAMYFCASSQRTTGTHYEQYFGPGTRLTVT.